This T cell receptor (beta chain) was identified in a study of yellow fever vaccine responses in identical twins. CDR1 and CDR2 (germline): SGHRS, YFSETQ. The trim removed 3 bases at V and 1 base at J, leaving 6 bases unmatched. This CDR3 comprises 15 residues. In TCRdb, the RT-PCR reads were re-called with MiXCR into one record per CDR3 protein. This sample has roughly 18,000 distinct CDR3 sequences, with roughly 60% found just once. Study findings and constraints: On the reported evidence, twins' vaccine T cell responses seemed partly convergent and partly personalized.

This clonotype is a singleton in its sample. Antigen unknown. The TCR originated in a young woman who received the yellow fever vaccine. V and J are TRBV5-1 and TRBJ1-1; 7 bases match TRBD1. The sample was T cells from blood (PBMCs), unsorted or a sorted subset (not recorded which), taken before or after yellow fever vaccination (not recorded which). The chain's CDR3 is CASSYPDRQNTEAFF. The CDR3 DNA is TGCGCCAGCAGCTACCCGGACAGGCAGAACACTGAAGCTTTCTTT. Together with reference TRBV5-1 and TRBJ1-1, the CDR3 gives the full variable domain: KAGVTQTPRYLIKTRGQQVTLSCSPISGHRSVSWYQQTPGQGLQFLFEYFSETQRNKGNFPGRFSGRQFSNSRSEMNVSTLELGDSALYLCASSYPDRQNTEAFFGQGTRLTVV.